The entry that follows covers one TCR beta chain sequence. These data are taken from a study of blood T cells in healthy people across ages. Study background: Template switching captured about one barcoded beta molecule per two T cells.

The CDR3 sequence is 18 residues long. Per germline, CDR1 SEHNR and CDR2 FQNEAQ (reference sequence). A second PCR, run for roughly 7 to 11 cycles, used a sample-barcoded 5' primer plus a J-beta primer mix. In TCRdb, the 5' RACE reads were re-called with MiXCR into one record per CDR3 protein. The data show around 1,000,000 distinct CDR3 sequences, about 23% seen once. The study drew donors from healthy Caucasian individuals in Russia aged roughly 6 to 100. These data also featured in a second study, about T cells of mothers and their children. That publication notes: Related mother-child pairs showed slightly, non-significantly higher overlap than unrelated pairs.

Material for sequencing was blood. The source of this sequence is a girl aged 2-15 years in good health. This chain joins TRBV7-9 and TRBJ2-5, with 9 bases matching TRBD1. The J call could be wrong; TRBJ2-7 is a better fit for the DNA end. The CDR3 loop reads CASSLEWSGTGILNEQYF. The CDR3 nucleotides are TGTGCCAGCAGCTTAGAGTGGTCCGGGACAGGGATTCTGAACGAGCAGTACTTC.